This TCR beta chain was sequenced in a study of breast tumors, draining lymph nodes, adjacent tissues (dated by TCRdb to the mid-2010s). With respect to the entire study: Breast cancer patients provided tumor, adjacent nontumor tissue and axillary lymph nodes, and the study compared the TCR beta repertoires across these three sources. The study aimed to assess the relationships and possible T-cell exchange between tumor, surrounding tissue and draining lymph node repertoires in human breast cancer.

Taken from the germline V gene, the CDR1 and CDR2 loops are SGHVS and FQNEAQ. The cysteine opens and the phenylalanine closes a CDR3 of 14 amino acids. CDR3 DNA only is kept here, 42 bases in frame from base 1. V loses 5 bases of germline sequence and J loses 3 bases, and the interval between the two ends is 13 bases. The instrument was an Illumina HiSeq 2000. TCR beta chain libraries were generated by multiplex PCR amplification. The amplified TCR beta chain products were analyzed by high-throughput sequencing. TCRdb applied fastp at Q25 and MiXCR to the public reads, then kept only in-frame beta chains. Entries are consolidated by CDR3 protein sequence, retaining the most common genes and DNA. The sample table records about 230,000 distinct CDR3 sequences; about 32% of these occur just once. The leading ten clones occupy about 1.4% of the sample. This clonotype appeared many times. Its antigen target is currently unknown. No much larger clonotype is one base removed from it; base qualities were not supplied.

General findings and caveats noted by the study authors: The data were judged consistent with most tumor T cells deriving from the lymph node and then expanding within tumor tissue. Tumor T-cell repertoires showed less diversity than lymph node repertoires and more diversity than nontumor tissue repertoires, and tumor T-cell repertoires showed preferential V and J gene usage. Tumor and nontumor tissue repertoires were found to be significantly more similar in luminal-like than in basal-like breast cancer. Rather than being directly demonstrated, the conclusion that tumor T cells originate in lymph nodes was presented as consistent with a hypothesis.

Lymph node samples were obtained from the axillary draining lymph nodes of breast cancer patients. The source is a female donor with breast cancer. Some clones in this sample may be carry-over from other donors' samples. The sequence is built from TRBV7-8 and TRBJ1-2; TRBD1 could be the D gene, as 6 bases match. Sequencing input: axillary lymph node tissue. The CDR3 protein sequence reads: CASSPRQDYYGYTF. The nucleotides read TGTGCCAGCAGCCCAAGACAGGATTACTATGGCTACACCTTC.